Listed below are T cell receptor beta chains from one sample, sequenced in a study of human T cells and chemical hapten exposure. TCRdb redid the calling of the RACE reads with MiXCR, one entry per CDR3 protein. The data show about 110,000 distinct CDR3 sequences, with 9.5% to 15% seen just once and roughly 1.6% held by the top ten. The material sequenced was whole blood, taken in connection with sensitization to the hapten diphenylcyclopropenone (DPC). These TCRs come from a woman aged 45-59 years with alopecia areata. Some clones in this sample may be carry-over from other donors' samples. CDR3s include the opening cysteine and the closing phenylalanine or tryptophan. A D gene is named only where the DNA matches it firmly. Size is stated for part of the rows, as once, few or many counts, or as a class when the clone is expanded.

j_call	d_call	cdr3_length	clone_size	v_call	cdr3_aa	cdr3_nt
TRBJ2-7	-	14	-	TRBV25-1	CASTDPGSPYEQYF	TGTGCCAGCACCGACCCCGGGAGCCCCTACGAGCAGTACTTC
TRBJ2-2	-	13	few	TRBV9	CASSVGFTGELFF	TGTGCCAGCAGCGTAGGGTTCACCGGGGAGCTGTTTTTT
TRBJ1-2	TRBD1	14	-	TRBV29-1	CSVEDLRTGYGYTF	TGCAGCGTTGAAGATCTAAGGACAGGCTATGGCTACACCTTC
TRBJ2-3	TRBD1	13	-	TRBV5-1	CASSSDRMNTQYF	TGCGCCAGCAGCTCGGACAGGATGAATACGCAGTATTTT
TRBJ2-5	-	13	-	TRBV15	CATSRDRRETQYF	TGTGCCACCAGCAGAGATAGAAGGGAGACCCAGTACTTC
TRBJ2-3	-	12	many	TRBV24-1	CATSSDGNTQYF	TGTGCCACCAGTTCGGACGGCAATACGCAGTATTTT
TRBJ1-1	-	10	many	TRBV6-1	CASRNTEAFF	TGTGCCAGCAGGAACACTGAAGCTTTCTTT
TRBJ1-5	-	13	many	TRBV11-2	CASRLGGNQPQHF	TGTGCCAGCAGGCTAGGGGGGAATCAGCCCCAGCATTTT
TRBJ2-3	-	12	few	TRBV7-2	CASSAYTDTQYF	TGTGCCAGCAGCGCGTACACAGATACGCAGTATTTT
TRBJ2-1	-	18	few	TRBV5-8	CASSHILLTGQTYNEQFF	TGTGCCAGCAGCCACATACTACTGACAGGCCAAACCTACAATGAGCAGTTCTTC
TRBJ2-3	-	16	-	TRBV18	CASSPSQPTSTDTQYF	TGTGCCAGCTCACCTTCGCAGCCTACTAGCACAGATACGCAGTATTTT
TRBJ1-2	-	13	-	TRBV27	CASSLSENYGYTF	TGTGCCAGCAGTTTATCTGAGAACTATGGCTACACCTTC
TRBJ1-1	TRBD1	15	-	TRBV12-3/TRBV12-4	CASRRTGAWNTEAFF	TGTGCCAGCAGGCGGACAGGGGCGTGGAACACTGAAGCTTTCTTT
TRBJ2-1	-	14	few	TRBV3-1	CASSQTGRGLEQFF	TGTGCCAGCAGCCAAACCGGACGGGGACTTGAGCAGTTCTTC
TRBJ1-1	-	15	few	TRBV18	CASSPPSQPNTEAFF	TGTGCCAGCTCACCACCGTCTCAGCCGAACACTGAAGCTTTCTTT
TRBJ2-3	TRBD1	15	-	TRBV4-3	CASSGQATTTDTQYF	TGCGCCAGCAGCGGACAGGCGACTACCACAGATACGCAGTATTTT
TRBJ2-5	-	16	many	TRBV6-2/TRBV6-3	CASSRGYLGVKETQYF	TGTGCCAGCAGCCGAGGATACCTTGGGGTAAAAGAGACCCAGTACTTC
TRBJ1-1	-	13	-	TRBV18	CASSTQEGTEAFF	TGTGCCAGCTCAACTCAGGAGGGGACTGAAGCTTTCTTT
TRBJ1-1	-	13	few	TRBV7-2	CASSLANRREAFF	TGTGCCAGCAGCCTCGCCAATCGTCGGGAAGCTTTCTTT
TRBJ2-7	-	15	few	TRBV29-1	CSARGTKQATGEQYF	TGCAGCGCTAGGGGCACCAAGCAGGCGACTGGCGAGCAGTACTTC
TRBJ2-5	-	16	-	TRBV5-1	CASSLGASVYQETQYF	TGCGCCAGCAGCTTGGGGGCTAGCGTCTACCAAGAGACCCAGTACTTC
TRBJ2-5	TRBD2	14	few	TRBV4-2	CASSQGTSGRTQYF	TGTGCCAGCAGCCAGGGGACTAGCGGGAGGACCCAGTACTTC
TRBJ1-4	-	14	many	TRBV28	CASGTGATNEKLFF	TGTGCCAGCGGGACTGGTGCAACTAATGAAAAACTGTTTTTT
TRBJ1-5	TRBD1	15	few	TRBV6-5	CASSYAWTGAQPQHF	TGTGCCAGCAGTTACGCCTGGACAGGGGCTCAGCCCCAGCATTTT
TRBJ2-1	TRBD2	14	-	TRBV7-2	CASSLMTSVIEQFF	TGTGCCAGCAGCTTAATGACTAGCGTGATTGAGCAGTTCTTC
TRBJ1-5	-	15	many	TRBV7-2	CASSLGIWGNQPQHF	TGTGCCAGCAGCTTAGGGATCTGGGGCAATCAGCCCCAGCATTTT
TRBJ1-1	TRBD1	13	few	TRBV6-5	CASREDRISEAFF	TGTGCCAGCAGGGAGGACAGGATCTCTGAAGCTTTCTTT
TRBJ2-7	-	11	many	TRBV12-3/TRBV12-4	CASSISYEQYF	TGTGCCAGCAGTATCTCATACGAGCAGTACTTC
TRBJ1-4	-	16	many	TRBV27	CASSPRQRATNEKLFF	TGTGCCAGCAGTCCCAGGCAGCGAGCAACTAATGAAAAACTGTTTTTT
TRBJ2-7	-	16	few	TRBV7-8	CASSLVGGGLTYEQYF	TGTGCCAGCAGCTTAGTGGGTGGCGGACTAACCTACGAGCAGTACTTC
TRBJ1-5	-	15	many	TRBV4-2	CASSQGQDSNQPQHF	TGTGCCAGCAGCCAAGGGCAGGATAGCAATCAGCCCCAGCATTTT
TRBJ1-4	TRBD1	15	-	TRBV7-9	CASSLGDRAHEKLFF	TGTGCCAGCAGCTTAGGTGACAGGGCCCATGAAAAACTGTTTTTT
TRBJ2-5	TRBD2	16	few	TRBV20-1	CSARDRPSGGAETQYF	TGCAGTGCTAGAGATCGACCTAGCGGGGGAGCAGAGACCCAGTACTTC
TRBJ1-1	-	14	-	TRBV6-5	CASSSPGAGTEAFF	TGTGCCAGCAGTTCTCCGGGGGCGGGAACTGAAGCTTTCTTT
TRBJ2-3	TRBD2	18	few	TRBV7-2	CASSFTPLLQRGGQTQYF	TGTGCCAGCAGCTTTACCCCCCTTTTACAGCGGGGGGGTCAAACGCAGTATTTT
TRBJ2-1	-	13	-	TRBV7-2	CASSLFREGEQFF	TGTGCCAGCAGCTTATTCAGGGAAGGCGAGCAGTTCTTC
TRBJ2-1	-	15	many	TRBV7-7	CASSPTSIGNGEQFF	TGTGCTAGCAGCCCTACTAGCATTGGTAATGGTGAGCAGTTCTTC
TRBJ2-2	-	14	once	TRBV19	CASSIGLPTGELFF	TGTGCCAGTAGTATTGGCCTACCCACCGGGGAGCTGTTTTTT
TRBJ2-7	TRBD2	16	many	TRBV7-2	CASSRSLRETTSGQYF	TGTGCCAGCAGCCGAAGTTTGCGGGAGACTACGTCGGGGCAGTACTTC
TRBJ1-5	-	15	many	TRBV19	CASSIAQGYNQPQHF	TGTGCCAGTAGTATAGCCCAGGGCTACAATCAGCCCCAGCATTTT
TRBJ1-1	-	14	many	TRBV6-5	CASSYSSMNTEAFF	TGTGCCAGCAGTTACTCTAGCATGAACACTGAAGCTTTCTTT
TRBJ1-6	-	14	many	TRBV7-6	CASAQEAEGSPLHF	TGTGCCAGCGCACAGGAAGCCGAGGGTTCACCCCTCCACTTT
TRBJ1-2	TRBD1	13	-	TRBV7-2	CASSKGTEAGYTF	TGTGCCAGCAGCAAAGGGACAGAGGCTGGCTACACCTTC
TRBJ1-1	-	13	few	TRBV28	CASLREVNTEAFF	TGTGCCAGTCTAAGAGAAGTGAACACTGAAGCTTTCTTT
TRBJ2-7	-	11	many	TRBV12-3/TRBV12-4	CASSPSGEQYF	TGTGCCAGCAGCCCCTCAGGAGAGCAGTACTTC
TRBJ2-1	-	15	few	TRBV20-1	CSARVPVDPYNEQFF	TGCAGTGCTAGAGTCCCGGTAGACCCCTACAATGAGCAGTTCTTC